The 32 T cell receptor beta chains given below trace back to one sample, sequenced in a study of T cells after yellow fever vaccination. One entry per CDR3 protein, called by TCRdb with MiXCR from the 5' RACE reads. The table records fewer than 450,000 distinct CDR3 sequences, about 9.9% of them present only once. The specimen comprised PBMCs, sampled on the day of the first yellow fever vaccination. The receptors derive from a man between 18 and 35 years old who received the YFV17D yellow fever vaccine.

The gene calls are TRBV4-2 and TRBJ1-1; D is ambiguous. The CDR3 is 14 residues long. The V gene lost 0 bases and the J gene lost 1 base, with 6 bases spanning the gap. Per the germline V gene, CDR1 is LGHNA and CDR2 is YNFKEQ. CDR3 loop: CASSQEVGNTEAFF. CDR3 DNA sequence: TGTGCCAGCAGCCAAGAAGTAGGGAACACTGAAGCTTTCTTT.

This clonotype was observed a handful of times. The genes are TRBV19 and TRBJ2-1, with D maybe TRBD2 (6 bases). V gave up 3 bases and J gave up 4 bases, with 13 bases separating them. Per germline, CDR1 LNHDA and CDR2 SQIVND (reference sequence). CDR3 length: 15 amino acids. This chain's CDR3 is CASSIFPGEYNEQFF. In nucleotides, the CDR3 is TGTGCCAGTAGTATTTTTCCGGGGGAGTACAATGAGCAGTTCTTC.

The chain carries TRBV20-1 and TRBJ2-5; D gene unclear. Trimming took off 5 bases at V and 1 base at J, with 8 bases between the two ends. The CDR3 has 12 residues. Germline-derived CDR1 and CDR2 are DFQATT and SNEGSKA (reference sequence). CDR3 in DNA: TGCAGTGCTCCTCTGAGCCAAGAGACCCAGTACTTC. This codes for CSAPLSQETQYF.

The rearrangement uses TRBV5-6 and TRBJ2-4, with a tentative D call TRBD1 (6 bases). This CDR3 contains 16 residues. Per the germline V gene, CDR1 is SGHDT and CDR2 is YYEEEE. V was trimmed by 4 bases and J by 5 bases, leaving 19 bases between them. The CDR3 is CASSPGWGRFENIQYF. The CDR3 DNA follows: TGTGCCAGCAGCCCAGGATGGGGGCGCTTCGAAAACATTCAGTACTTC.

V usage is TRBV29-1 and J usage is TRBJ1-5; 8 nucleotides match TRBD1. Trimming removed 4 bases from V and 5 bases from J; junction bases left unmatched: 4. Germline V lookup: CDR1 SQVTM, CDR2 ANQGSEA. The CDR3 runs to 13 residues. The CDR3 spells CSVGETGDQPQHF. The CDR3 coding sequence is TGCAGCGTTGGGGAGACAGGGGATCAGCCCCAGCATTTT.

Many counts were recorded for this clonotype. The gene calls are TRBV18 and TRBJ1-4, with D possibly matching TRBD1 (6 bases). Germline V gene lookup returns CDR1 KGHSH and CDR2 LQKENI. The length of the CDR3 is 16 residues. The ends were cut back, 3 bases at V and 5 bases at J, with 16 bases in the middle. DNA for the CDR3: TGTGCCAGCTCACCGCCCCCGGGGGCCTCAAATGAAAAACTGTTTTTT. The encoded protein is CASSPPPGASNEKLFF.

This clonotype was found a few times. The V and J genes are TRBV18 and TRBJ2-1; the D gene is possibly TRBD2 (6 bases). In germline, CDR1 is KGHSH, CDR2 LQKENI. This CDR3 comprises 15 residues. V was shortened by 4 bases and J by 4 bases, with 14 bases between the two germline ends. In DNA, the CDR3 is TGTGCCAGCTCACGCGGGGACCCGGGTTACAATGAGCAGTTCTTC. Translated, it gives CASSRGDPGYNEQFF.

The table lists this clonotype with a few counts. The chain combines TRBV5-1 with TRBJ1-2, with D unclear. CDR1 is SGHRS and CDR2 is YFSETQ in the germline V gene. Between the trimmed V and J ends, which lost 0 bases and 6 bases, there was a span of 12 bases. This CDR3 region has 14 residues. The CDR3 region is CASSLAAEQDGYTF. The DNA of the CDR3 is TGCGCCAGCAGCTTGGCGGCAGAGCAGGATGGCTACACCTTC.

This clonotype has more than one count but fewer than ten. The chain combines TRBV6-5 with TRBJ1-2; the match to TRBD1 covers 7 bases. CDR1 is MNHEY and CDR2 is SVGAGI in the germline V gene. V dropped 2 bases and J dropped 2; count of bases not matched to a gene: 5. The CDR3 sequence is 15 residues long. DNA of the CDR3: TGTGCCAGCAGTTACCCAGGGGGTGGGAACTATGGCTACACCTTC. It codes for CASSYPGGGNYGYTF.

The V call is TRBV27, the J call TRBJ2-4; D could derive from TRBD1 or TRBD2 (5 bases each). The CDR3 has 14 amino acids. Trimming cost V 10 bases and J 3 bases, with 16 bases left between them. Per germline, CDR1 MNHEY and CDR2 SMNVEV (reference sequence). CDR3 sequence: CATKGPRGKNIQYF. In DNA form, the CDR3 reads TGTGCCACCAAGGGACCCCGGGGCAAAAACATTCAGTACTTC.

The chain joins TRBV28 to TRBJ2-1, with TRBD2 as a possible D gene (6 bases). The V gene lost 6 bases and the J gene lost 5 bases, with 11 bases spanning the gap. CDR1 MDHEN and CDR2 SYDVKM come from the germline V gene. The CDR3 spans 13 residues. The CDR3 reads CASRGLLHNEQFF. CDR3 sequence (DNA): TGTGCCAGCAGGGGACTTCTTCACAATGAGCAGTTCTTC.

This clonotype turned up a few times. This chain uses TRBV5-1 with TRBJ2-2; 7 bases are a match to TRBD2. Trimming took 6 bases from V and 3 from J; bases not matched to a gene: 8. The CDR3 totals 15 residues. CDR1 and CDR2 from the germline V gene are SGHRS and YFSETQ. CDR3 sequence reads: CASMARGDDTGELFF. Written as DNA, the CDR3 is TGCGCCAGCATGGCTCGGGGGGACGACACCGGGGAGCTGTTTTTT. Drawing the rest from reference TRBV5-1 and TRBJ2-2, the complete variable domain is KAGVTQTPRYLIKTRGQQVTLSCSPISGHRSVSWYQQTPGQGLQFLFEYFSETQRNKGNFPGRFSGRQFSNSRSEMNVSTLELGDSALYLCASMARGDDTGELFFGEGSRLTVL.

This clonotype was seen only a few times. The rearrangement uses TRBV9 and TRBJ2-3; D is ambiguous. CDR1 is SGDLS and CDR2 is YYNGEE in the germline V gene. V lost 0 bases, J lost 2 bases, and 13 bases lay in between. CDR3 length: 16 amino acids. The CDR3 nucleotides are TGTGCCAGCAGCGTAGCTGGCACCTTCGACACAGATACGCAGTATTTT. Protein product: CASSVAGTFDTDTQYF.

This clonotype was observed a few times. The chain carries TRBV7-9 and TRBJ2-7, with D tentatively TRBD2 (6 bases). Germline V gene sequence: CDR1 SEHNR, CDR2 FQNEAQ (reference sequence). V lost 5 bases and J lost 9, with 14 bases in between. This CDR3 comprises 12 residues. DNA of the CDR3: TGTGCCAGCAGCCTACGGGACTTGGGGCAGTACTTC. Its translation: CASSLRDLGQYF.

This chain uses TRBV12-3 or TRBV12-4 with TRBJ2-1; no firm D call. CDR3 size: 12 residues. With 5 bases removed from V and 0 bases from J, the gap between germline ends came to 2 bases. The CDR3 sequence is CASSTSYNEQFF. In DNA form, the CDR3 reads TGTGCCAGCAGTACCTCCTACAATGAGCAGTTCTTC.

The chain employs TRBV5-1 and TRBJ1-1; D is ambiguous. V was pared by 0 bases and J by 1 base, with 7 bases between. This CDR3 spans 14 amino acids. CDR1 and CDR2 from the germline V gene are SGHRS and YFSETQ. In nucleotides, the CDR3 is TGCGCCAGCAGCTTGGGGATGGGGAACACTGAAGCTTTCTTT. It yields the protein CASSLGMGNTEAFF.

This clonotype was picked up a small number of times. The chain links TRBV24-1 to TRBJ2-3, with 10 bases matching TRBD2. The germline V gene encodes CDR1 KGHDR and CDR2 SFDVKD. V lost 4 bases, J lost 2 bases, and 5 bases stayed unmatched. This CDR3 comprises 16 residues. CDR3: CATSDPSGGVTDTQYF. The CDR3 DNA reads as TGTGCCACCAGTGACCCAAGCGGGGGGGTCACAGATACGCAGTATTTT.

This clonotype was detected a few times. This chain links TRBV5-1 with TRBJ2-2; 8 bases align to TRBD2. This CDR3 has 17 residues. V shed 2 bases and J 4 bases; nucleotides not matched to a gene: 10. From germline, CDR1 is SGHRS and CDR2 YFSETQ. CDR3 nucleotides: TGCGCCAGCAGCTTATTCGGTTCCAGCGGGGGCACCGGGGAGCTGTTTTTT. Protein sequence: CASSLFGSSGGTGELFF.

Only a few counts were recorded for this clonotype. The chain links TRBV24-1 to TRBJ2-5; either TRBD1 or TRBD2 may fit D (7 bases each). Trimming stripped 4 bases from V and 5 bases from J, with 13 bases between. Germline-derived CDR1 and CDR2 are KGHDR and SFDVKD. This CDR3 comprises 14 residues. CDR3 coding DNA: TGTGCCACCAGTGACCCAGGGGGGGTTGAGACCCAGTACTTC. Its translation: CATSDPGGVETQYF.

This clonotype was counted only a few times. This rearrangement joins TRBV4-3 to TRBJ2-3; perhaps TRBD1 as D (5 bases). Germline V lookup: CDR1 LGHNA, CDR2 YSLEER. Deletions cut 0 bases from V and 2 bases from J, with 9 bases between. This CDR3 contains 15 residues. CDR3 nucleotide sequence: TGCGCCAGCAGCCAAGACAGGGTCGACACAGATACGCAGTATTTT. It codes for CASSQDRVDTDTQYF.

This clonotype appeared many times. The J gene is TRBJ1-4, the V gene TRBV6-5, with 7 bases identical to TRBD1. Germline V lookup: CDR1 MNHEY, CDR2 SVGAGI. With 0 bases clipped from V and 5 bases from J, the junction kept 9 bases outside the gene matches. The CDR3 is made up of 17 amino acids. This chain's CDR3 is CASSYSFSRGQNEKLFF. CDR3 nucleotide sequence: TGTGCCAGCAGTTACTCTTTTTCGAGGGGGCAGAATGAAAAACTGTTTTTT.

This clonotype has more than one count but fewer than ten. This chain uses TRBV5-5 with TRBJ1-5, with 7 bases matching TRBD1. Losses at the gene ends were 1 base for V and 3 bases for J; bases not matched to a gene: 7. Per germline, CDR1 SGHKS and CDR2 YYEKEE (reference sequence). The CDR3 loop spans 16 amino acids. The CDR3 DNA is TGTGCCAGCAGCTTGAGTGACAGGGCAAACAATCAGCCCCAGCATTTT. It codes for CASSLSDRANNQPQHF.

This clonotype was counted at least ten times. Written as DNA, the CDR3 is TGCAGCGGCTCCTACAATGAGCAGTTCTTC. Translating gives CSGSYNEQFF. The chain is built from TRBV29-1 and TRBJ2-1, with D unresolved. The CDR3 totals 10 residues. Germline CDR1 is SQVTM and CDR2 is ANQGSEA. With 7 bases removed from V and 0 bases from J, the gap between germline ends came to 1 base.

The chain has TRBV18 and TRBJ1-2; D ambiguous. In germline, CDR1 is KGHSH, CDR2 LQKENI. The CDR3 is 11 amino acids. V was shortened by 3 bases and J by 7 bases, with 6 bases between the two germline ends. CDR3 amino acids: CASSPQSGYTF. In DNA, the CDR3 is TGTGCCAGCTCACCTCAAAGTGGCTACACCTTC.

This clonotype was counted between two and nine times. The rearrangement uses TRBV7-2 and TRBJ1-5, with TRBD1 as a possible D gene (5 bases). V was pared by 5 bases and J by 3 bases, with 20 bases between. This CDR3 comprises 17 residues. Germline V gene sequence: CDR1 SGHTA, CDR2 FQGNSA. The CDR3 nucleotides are TGTGCCAGCAGCCAAACCATCCAGGGAAATTTCAATCAGCCCCAGCATTTT. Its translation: CASSQTIQGNFNQPQHF.

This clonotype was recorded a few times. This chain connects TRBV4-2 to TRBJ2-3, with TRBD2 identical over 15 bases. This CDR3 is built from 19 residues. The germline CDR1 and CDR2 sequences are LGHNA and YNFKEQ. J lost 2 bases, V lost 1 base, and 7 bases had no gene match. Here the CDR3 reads CASSQAGTSGGLSTDTQYF. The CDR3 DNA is TGTGCCAGCAGCCAAGCCGGGACTAGCGGGGGGCTTTCCACAGATACGCAGTATTTT.

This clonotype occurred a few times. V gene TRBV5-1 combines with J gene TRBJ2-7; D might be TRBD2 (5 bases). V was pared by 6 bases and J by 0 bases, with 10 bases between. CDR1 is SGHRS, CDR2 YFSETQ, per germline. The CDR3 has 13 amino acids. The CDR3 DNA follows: TGCGCCAGCACGTCAGCGGACTCCTACGAGCAGTACTTC. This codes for CASTSADSYEQYF.

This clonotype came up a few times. The CDR3 region has the DNA TGTGCCAGCAGCGAGCGGACTGAACGGGATACGCAGTATTTT. Translation gives CASSERTERDTQYF. V and J are TRBV9 and TRBJ2-3; D may be TRBD2 (5 bases). The CDR3 loop spans 14 amino acids. Trimming cost V 3 bases and J 6 bases, with 14 bases left between them. CDR1 and CDR2 from the germline V gene are SGDLS and YYNGEE.

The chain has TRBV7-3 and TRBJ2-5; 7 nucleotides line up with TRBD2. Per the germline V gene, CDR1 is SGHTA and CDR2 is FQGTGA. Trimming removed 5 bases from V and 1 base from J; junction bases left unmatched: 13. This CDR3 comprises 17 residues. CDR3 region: CASSLGRAGPAQETQYF. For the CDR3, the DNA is TGTGCCAGCAGCCTTGGGAGGGCAGGACCCGCCCAAGAGACCCAGTACTTC.

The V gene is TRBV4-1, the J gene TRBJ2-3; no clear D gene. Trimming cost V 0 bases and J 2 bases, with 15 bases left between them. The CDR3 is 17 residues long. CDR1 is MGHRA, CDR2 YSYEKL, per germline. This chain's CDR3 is CASSQDKDARTTDTQYF. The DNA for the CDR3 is TGCGCCAGCAGCCAAGATAAAGACGCAAGGACCACAGATACGCAGTATTTT.

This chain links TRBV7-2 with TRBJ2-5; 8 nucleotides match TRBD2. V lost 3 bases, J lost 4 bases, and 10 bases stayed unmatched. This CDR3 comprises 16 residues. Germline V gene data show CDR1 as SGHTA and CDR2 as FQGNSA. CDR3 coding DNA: TGTGCCAGCAGCTTGGTCCGGGGGGGCTTGGGAGAGACCCAGTACTTC. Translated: CASSLVRGGLGETQYF.

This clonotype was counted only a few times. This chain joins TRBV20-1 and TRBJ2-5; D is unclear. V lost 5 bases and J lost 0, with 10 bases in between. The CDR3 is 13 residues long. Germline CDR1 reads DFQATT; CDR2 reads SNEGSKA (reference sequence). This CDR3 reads CSALDNYQETQYF. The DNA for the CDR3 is TGCAGTGCTCTAGACAATTACCAAGAGACCCAGTACTTC.